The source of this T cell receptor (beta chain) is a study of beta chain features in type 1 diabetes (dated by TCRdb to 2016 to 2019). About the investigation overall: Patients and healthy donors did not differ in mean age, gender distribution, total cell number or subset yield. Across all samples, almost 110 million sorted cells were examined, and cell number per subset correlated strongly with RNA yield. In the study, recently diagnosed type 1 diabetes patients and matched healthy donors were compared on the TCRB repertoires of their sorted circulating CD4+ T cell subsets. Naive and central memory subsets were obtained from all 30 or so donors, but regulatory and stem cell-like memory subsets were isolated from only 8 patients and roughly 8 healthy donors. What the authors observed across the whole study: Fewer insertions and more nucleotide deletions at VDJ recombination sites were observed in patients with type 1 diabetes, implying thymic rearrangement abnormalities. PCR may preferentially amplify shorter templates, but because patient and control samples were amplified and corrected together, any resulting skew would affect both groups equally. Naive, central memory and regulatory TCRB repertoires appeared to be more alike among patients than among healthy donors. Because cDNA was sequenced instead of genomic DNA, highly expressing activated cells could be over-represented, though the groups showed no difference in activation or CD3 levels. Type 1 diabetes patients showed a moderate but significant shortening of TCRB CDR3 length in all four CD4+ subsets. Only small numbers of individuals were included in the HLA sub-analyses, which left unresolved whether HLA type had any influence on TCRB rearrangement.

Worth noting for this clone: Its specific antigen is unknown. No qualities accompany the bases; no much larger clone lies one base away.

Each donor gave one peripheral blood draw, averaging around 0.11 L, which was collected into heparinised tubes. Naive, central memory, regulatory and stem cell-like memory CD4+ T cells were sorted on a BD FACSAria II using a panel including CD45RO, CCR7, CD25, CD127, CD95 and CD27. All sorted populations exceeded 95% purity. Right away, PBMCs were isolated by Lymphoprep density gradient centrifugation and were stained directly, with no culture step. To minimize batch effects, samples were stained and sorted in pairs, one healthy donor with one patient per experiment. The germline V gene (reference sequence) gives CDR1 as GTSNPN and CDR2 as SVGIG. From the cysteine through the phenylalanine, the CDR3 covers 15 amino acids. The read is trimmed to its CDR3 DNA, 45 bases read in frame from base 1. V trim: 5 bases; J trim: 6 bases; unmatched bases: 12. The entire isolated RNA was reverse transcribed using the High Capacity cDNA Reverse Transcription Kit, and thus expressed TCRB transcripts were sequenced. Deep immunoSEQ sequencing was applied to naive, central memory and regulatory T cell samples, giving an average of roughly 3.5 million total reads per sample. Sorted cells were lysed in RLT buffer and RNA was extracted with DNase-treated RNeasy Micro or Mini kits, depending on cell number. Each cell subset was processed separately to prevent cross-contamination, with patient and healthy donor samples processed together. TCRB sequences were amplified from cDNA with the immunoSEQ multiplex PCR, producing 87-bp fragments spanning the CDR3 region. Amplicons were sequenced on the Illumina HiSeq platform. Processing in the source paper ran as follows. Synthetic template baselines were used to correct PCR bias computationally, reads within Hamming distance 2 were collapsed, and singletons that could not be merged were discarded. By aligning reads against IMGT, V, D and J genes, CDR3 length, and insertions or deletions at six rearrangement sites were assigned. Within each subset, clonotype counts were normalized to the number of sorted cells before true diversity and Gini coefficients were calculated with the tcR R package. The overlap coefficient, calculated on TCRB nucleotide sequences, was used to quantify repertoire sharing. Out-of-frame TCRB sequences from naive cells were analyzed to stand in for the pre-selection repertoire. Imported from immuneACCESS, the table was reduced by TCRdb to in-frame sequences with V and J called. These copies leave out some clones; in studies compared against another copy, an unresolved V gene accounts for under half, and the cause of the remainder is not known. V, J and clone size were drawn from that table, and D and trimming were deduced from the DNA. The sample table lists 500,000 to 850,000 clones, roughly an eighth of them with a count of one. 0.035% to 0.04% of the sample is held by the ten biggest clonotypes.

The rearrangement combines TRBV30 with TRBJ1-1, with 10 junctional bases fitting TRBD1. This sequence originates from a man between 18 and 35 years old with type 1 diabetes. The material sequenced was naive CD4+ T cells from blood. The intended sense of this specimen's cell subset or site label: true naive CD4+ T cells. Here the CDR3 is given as CAWAHIVTGGAEAFF. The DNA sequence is TGTGCCTGGGCCCACATAGTGACAGGGGGCGCTGAAGCTTTCTTT.